This T cell receptor (beta chain) stems from a study of spatial heterogeneity in lung cancer. At the level of the study: More beta-chain than alpha-chain sequences were consistently detected. Points from the study as a whole: In blood, ubiquitous expanded tumor TCRs appeared more at resection than follow-up.

Time point of the sample: sample taken at primary tumor resection. Without sorting, whole RNA was sequenced from tumor, nontumor lung or frozen PBMC. A total of approximately 77 untreated early-stage non-small cell lung cancer patients served as donors. This clonotype was seen at least ten times. No antigen is known for it. Each TCR cDNA molecule carried a unique molecular identifier. TCRdb fed the 5' RACE reads into MiXCR, producing one record per CDR3 protein. This sample has about 48,000 distinct CDR3 sequences, with less than 6% found just once. Sequences were derived from PBMCs, sampled at surgery. The TCR originated in a male donor with early-stage non-small cell lung cancer.

The CDR3 protein is CASGFTGARGEKLFF. CDR3 bases: TGTGCCAGCGGATTTACCGGGGCCCGAGGGGAAAAACTGTTTTTT. The chain recombines TRBV28 with TRBJ1-4, with D perhaps matching TRBD1 (5 bases). The germline gives CDR1 MDHEN, CDR2 SYDVKM. This CDR3 contains 15 residues. V shed 8 bases and J shed 8 bases, with 21 bases lying between them.